This T cell receptor (beta chain) emerged from a study of CD8+ T cells in alopecia areata. Background on the study: Each of the treated patients was given oral tofacitinib, 5 to 10 mg twice daily, for moderate-to-severe alopecia areata. Tofacitinib treatment spanned 6 to 18 months, with 6 months off drug afterward. Whole-study results and caveats: Lesional scalp displayed greater clonality than normal scalp, most notably in alopecia totalis/universalis.

Comment on this clone: As yet, its antigen is unknown.

This CDR3 comprises 15 residues. V gave up 2 bases and J gave up 4 bases, with 14 bases separating them. From germline, CDR1 is MGHRA and CDR2 YSYEKL. RNA extraction was followed by reverse transcription into cDNA, which acted as the sequencing template. The data were produced by immunoSEQ multiplex PCR, yet TCRdb's version contains in-frame clones alone and is incomplete. The sample lists 110,000 to 150,000 clones; around 51% were seen once. Samples from alopecia areata patients were lesional scalp punch biopsies and peripheral blood. The receptor's source is a human donor with alopecia areata. Here the sequenced sample was CD4+ T cells sorted from blood, taken at week 0. The rearrangement joins TRBV4-1 to TRBJ2-5; no reliable D call. The CDR3 DNA follows: TGCGCCAGCAGCCAACCCTTTCTGGGGATAGAGACCCAGTACTTC. This gives the protein CASSQPFLGIETQYF.